Shown below are 32 T cell receptor beta chains from a single sample sequenced in a study of blood T cells in healthy people across ages. Primed by a sample-barcoded 5' primer and a J-beta primer mix, a second PCR proceeded for roughly 7 to 12 cycles. MiXCR, run by TCRdb on the 5' RACE reads, gives a single entry per CDR3 protein. Of about 400,000 distinct CDR3 sequences in the sample, 52% were seen once. Input material: blood. The receptors come from a man aged 55 to 70 in good health.

This clonotype has a handful of counts. One end of the junction fails to match germline, which may point to a read error. The chain uses TRBV7-7 and TRBJ2-7; 8 nucleotides align to TRBD1. The germline V gene encodes CDR1 SSHAT and CDR2 FNYEAQ (reference sequence). The CDR3 totals 14 residues. The CDR3 region has the DNA TGTGCTAGCAGCAAACAGACAGGGGCCTACGAGCAGTACTTC. This encodes CASSKQTGAYEQYF.

In this sample, this clonotype turned up a few times. V and J are TRBV9 and TRBJ2-3, with 8 bases aligning to TRBD2. The CDR3 is made up of 15 amino acids. From germline, CDR1 is SGDLS and CDR2 YYNGEE. J gave up 7 bases and V 1 base, and 8 bases lay outside the gene matches. CDR3 amino acids: CASSVFSGAPNTQYF. Written as DNA, the CDR3 is TGTGCCAGCAGCGTATTTAGCGGGGCCCCCAATACGCAGTATTTT.

This clonotype occurred many times. The chain links TRBV7-2 to TRBJ2-1; unclear D gene. The CDR3 contains 12 residues. Germline assignment: CDR1 SGHTA and CDR2 FQGNSA. Trimming shortened V by 5 bases and J by 9 bases, and 11 bases separated the two germline ends. The CDR3, as DNA: TGTGCCAGCAGCCCAACGAGCCCTGAGCAGTTCTTC. It yields the protein CASSPTSPEQFF.

The rearrangement joins TRBV12-3 or TRBV12-4 to TRBJ2-7; weak D call: TRBD1 (5 bases). The CDR3 loop spans 14 amino acids. The germline V and J ends were trimmed by 0 bases and 7 bases, with 13 bases remaining between them. The CDR3 DNA follows: TGTGCCAGCAGTTTAGCGGGGCCTTACAATGAGCAGTACTTC. Amino acids: CASSLAGPYNEQYF.

The gene calls are TRBV2 and TRBJ2-3; 8 nucleotides agree with TRBD1. Losses at the gene ends were 3 bases for V and 4 bases for J; bases not matched to a gene: 6. Germline-derived CDR1 and CDR2 are SNHLY and FYNNEI. The CDR3 spans 15 residues. DNA for the CDR3: TGTGCCAGCAGTGATGACAGGGGCGAAGCAGATACGCAGTATTTT. It encodes CASSDDRGEADTQYF.

The V gene is TRBV9, the J gene TRBJ1-2; no definite D call. This CDR3 has 13 residues. Germline V CDR1 and CDR2: SGDLS, YYNGEE. The V and J ends lost 2 bases and 2 bases respectively, with 7 bases between them. The CDR3 coding sequence is TGTGCCAGCAGCGTCATGGAAAACTATGGCTACACCTTC. This codes for CASSVMENYGYTF.

This chain connects TRBV19 to TRBJ2-7, with 10 bases that match TRBD2. The J call may not be correct, given that the DNA end is closer to TRBJ2-5. The length of the CDR3 is 15 residues. Germline V gives CDR1 LNHDA, CDR2 SQIVND (reference sequence). The CDR3 sequence is CASSASGGAGETQYF. Here the CDR3 DNA reads TGTGCCAGTAGTGCGAGCGGGGGGGCCGGAGAGACCCAGTACTTC.

This clonotype was seen at least ten times. This chain connects TRBV5-5 to TRBJ2-6, with D unclear. V was clipped by 0 bases and J by 2 bases, with 12 bases between them. This CDR3 spans 17 amino acids. Germline V gene sequence: CDR1 SGHKS, CDR2 YYEKEE (reference sequence). The CDR3 spells CASSLAPSLTGANVLTF. DNA of the CDR3: TGTGCCAGCAGCTTGGCCCCCTCGCTTACTGGGGCCAACGTCCTGACTTTC.

V is TRBV9 and J is TRBJ1-1, with D uncertain. V lost 4 bases and J lost 7, with 20 bases in between. The CDR3 totals 15 residues. The V gene's germline CDR1 is SGDLS and CDR2 YYNGEE. The CDR3: CASSPPGKAGIEAFF. CDR3 coding DNA: TGTGCCAGCAGCCCCCCAGGCAAAGCGGGGATTGAAGCTTTCTTT.

This chain connects TRBV11-2 to TRBJ1-4, with D tentatively TRBD1 (5 bases). This CDR3 is 15 amino acids long. Germline CDR1 reads SGHAT; CDR2 reads FQNNGV. The V end was cut by 3 bases, the J end by 2 bases, with 10 bases between. As DNA, the CDR3 is TGTGCCAGCAGCTTGCAGGGTTTTACTAATGAAAAACTGTTTTTT. Translated, it gives CASSLQGFTNEKLFF.

The count of this clonotype is one. A read error may explain this, as a much larger clone is one base away. V gene TRBV29-1 combines with J gene TRBJ2-5; no reliable D call. CDR1 is SQVTM, CDR2 ANQGSEA, per germline. The CDR3 runs to 10 residues. As DNA, the CDR3 is TGCAGCGCAGATCAAGGGACCCAGTACTTC. This encodes CSADQGTQYF. The full variable domain, rest sourced from reference TRBV29-1 and TRBJ2-5, is SAVISQKPSRDICQRGTSLTIQCQVDSQVTMMFWYRQQPGQSLTLIATANQGSEATYESGFVIDKFPISRPNLTFSTLTVSNMSPEDSSIYLCSADQGTQYFGPGTRLLVL.

This clonotype appeared a few times. The chain uses TRBV7-9 and TRBJ1-2; 9 bases match TRBD1. After removal of 5 bases from V and 13 bases from J, the junction contained 8 bases not matched to a gene. The CDR3 length is 12 residues. From germline, CDR1 is SEHNR and CDR2 FQNEAQ (reference sequence). The CDR3 sequence is CASSQTGGAATF. DNA for the CDR3: TGTGCCAGCAGCCAGACAGGGGGGGCCGCCACCTTC.

The chain links TRBV11-3 to TRBJ2-5; the match to TRBD2 covers 8 bases. The V segment lost 4 bases and the J segment 4 bases; nucleotides outside the gene matches: 8. CDR3 length: 15 residues. Germline V lookup: CDR1 SGHNT, CDR2 YENEEA. The CDR3 DNA sequence: TGTGCCAGCAGCTCCCGGACTAGCTTGGGAGAGACCCAGTACTTC. Protein: CASSSRTSLGETQYF.

V gene TRBV6-5 combines with J gene TRBJ2-1, with 12 bases matching TRBD1. From germline, CDR1 is MNHEY and CDR2 SVGAGI. The CDR3 extends over 15 amino acids. After removal of 5 bases from V and 4 bases from J, the junction contained 3 bases not matched to a gene. The CDR3 loop is CASSKGQGAYNEQFF. The CDR3 DNA is TGTGCCAGCAGTAAGGGACAGGGGGCTTACAATGAGCAGTTCTTC.

The chain employs TRBV20-1 and TRBJ2-5; 7 nucleotides match TRBD2. CDR3 size: 13 residues. V lost 5 bases to trimming and J lost 4 bases; unmatched junction nucleotides: 7. CDR1 is DFQATT, CDR2 SNEGSKA, per germline (reference sequence). CDR3 sequence reads: CSAGPGLRETQYF. The CDR3 DNA reads as TGCAGTGCTGGACCGGGACTAAGAGAGACCCAGTACTTC.

This clonotype was recorded a few times. The V call is TRBV11-2, the J call TRBJ2-1; D remains unclear. V lost 1 base and J 6 bases, leaving 22 bases between the germline ends. The CDR3 runs 18 residues. Per the germline V gene, CDR1 is SGHAT and CDR2 is FQNNGV. The CDR3 is CASSLGVGWVALVNEQFF. The CDR3 bases are TGTGCCAGCAGCTTAGGCGTAGGGTGGGTCGCTCTCGTCAATGAGCAGTTCTTC.

The rearrangement joins TRBV7-2 to TRBJ2-7, with D hard to call. Germline loops: CDR1 SGHTA, CDR2 FQGNSA. The CDR3 has 11 residues. V was trimmed by 3 bases and J by 7 bases, leaving 7 bases between them. This CDR3 reads CASSFDREQYF. The CDR3 region has the DNA TGTGCCAGCAGCTTCGACCGGGAGCAGTACTTC.

Turning to this clonotype: The junction departs from the called germline gene at one end, perhaps through a read error. V is TRBV5-1 and J is TRBJ2-1; a possible D gene is TRBD1 (6 bases). The length of the CDR3 is 13 residues. Germline CDR1 reads SGHRS; CDR2 reads YFSETQ. The CDR3 DNA is TGCACCAGCACACAGGGAAGGACAAATGAGCAGTTCTTC. It specifies CTSTQGRTNEQFF.

The chain is built from TRBV7-8 and TRBJ2-3, with D hard to call. The V and J ends lost 1 base and 5 bases respectively, with 7 bases between them. Germline V gene lookup returns CDR1 SGHVS and CDR2 FQNEAQ. The CDR3 has 13 amino acids. DNA of the CDR3: TGTGCCAGCAGCTTAGGCCATGTAGATACGCAGTATTTT. Translated: CASSLGHVDTQYF.

The chain combines TRBV7-9 with TRBJ2-3; TRBD2 might be the D (6 bases). V dropped 1 base and J dropped 2 bases, with 10 bases sitting between them. CDR1 SEHNR and CDR2 FQNEAQ come from the germline V gene (reference sequence). The CDR3 loop spans 15 amino acids. CDR3 protein: CASSLVGSATDTQYF. The DNA of the CDR3 is TGTGCCAGCAGCTTAGTCGGGAGTGCCACAGATACGCAGTATTTT.

The chain has TRBV20-1 and TRBJ1-2; D may be TRBD1 (6 bases). CDR1 is DFQATT, CDR2 SNEGSKA, per germline (reference sequence). The CDR3 is 13 residues long. V was trimmed by 5 bases and J by 7 bases, leaving 17 bases between them. The DNA of the CDR3 is TGCAGTGCTCCTAGGGGGGCGGGTAGTGGCTACACCTTC. As protein: CSAPRGAGSGYTF.

Only one count was recorded for this clonotype. A much larger clone lies one base from this, so it may be a read error. V usage is TRBV20-1 and J usage is TRBJ2-5; D is perhaps TRBD2 (6 bases). Germline V CDR1 and CDR2: DFQATT, SNEGSKA (reference sequence). The CDR3 length is 12 residues. V lost 1 base to trimming and J lost 5 bases, with 8 bases between them. CDR3 protein: CSARAAGETQYF. The CDR3 DNA is TGCAGTGCTAGAGCTGCGGGGGAGACCCAGTACTTC.

The gene calls are TRBV20-1 and TRBJ2-7; 10 bases fit TRBD2. V trimming: 1 base; J trimming: 5 bases; junction bases outside the gene matches: 8. Germline V CDR1 and CDR2: DFQATT, SNEGSKA (reference sequence). This CDR3 spans 15 amino acids. The CDR3 reads CSARVGTSASHEQYF. CDR3 DNA: TGCAGTGCTAGAGTGGGGACTAGCGCATCTCACGAGCAGTACTTC.

Details on this clonotype: A much larger clone is a single base away; this may be a read error. This chain links TRBV11-1 with TRBJ2-7; D may be TRBD1 (5 bases). CDR1 and CDR2 (germline): SGHAT, FQDESV (reference sequence). The length of the CDR3 is 12 residues. V lost 5 bases and J lost 7, with 12 bases in between. CDR3 nucleotide sequence: TGTGCCAGCAGCCCAAGCAGGGATGAGCAGTACTTC. It yields the protein CASSPSRDEQYF.

V and J are TRBV28 and TRBJ2-1, with 7 bases aligning to TRBD1. V gave up 5 bases and J gave up 2 bases; unmatched junction bases: 6. The V gene's germline CDR1 is MDHEN and CDR2 SYDVKM. The CDR3 has 15 amino acids. CDR3 sequence (DNA): TGTGCCAGCAGTCTAGGGACAGCGACCTACAATGAGCAGTTCTTC. Residues: CASSLGTATYNEQFF.

The chain links TRBV27 to TRBJ2-1; D ambiguous. The CDR3 is 11 amino acids. In germline, CDR1 is MNHEY, CDR2 SMNVEV (reference sequence). Trimming took off 7 bases at V and 5 bases at J, with 6 bases between the two ends. CDR3 sequence: CASTRDNEQFF. DNA of the CDR3: TGTGCCAGCACCCGGGACAATGAGCAGTTCTTC.

The chain couples TRBV7-2 to TRBJ2-7, with 11 bases identical to TRBD2. The junction had 11 bases not matched to a gene; V was cut back by 9 bases and J by 4 bases. The CDR3 contains 15 residues. CDR1 and CDR2 from the germline V gene are SGHTA and FQGNSA. CDR3 nucleotides: TGTGCCAGTGGACGGGTAGCGGGAGGGGTATACGAGCAGTACTTC. It translates to CASGRVAGGVYEQYF.

The gene calls are TRBV7-2 and TRBJ2-7; possible D gene TRBD1, 6 bases. There are 13 residues in the CDR3. V lost 5 bases and J 12 bases, leaving 20 bases between the germline ends. Germline V lookup: CDR1 SGHTA, CDR2 FQGNSA. The CDR3 bases are TGTGCCAGCAGCGCATACCGGGACACAATACCGTACTTC. Protein: CASSAYRDTIPYF.

This clonotype came up a few times. The gene calls are TRBV5-1 and TRBJ2-3; possibly TRBD2 for D (5 bases). The V end lost 4 bases, the J end lost 0 bases, and 9 bases lay between the germline ends. Germline V lookup: CDR1 SGHRS, CDR2 YFSETQ. There are 14 residues in the CDR3. The CDR3, as DNA: TGCGCCAGCAGCATCGGGGATAGCACAGATACGCAGTATTTT. This codes for CASSIGDSTDTQYF.

The chain recombines TRBV28 with TRBJ2-2, with TRBD1 identical over 8 bases. From germline, CDR1 is MDHEN and CDR2 SYDVKM. The V segment lost 7 bases and the J segment 2 bases; nucleotides outside the gene matches: 9. The CDR3 runs 16 residues. CDR3 sequence (DNA): TGTGCCAGCACCCCGAGGGGACAGGCCAACACCGGGGAGCTGTTTTTT. Amino acid sequence: CASTPRGQANTGELFF. Full variable domain (remainder filled in from reference TRBV28 and TRBJ2-2): DVKVTQSSRYLVKRTGEKVFLECVQDMDHENMFWYRQDPGLGLRLIYFSYDVKMKEKGDIPEGYSVSREKKERFSLILESASTNQTSMYLCASTPRGQANTGELFFGEGSRLTVL.

This clonotype was observed a few times. This chain uses TRBV12-3 or TRBV12-4 with TRBJ2-7; D may be TRBD2 (5 bases). V was cut by 6 bases and J by 2 bases, with 14 bases left in between. The CDR3 runs to 14 residues. In DNA, the CDR3 is TGTGCCAGCAGCTTCTCTCACGGGGCCTACGAGCAGTACTTC. The encoded protein is CASSFSHGAYEQYF.

The sample holds many counts of this clonotype. V usage is TRBV5-8 and J usage is TRBJ2-1, with 9 positions matching TRBD2. The CDR3 loop spans 15 amino acids. CDR1 is SGHTS and CDR2 is YDEGEE in the germline V gene. V shed 4 bases, J shed 2 bases, and the junction held 4 bases outside the gene matches. The CDR3 DNA follows: TGTGCCAGCAGCGAGGGACTAGCCACCTACAATGAGCAGTTCTTC. It translates to CASSEGLATYNEQFF.